This is a list of T cell receptor beta chains from one sample in a study of cytomegalovirus exposure and HLA in healthy donors. The repertoire was sequenced with immunoSEQ multiplex PCR; TCRdb's copy has only in-frame clones and lacks some. Seen here are 200,000 or so clones, roughly 84% observed once, and the top ten hold 0.25% to 0.3%. The sample taken for sequencing was PBMCs. These receptors all come from a boy aged 5-17 years in good health and CMV-seronegative. The CDR3 runs from the conserved cysteine through the conserved F or W. D genes are given only for firm matches.

CDR3aa,CDR3nt,v_gene,d_gene,j_gene
CASSVDRGRETQYF,TGTGCCAGCAGCGTAGACAGGGGCAGGGAGACCCAGTACTTC,TRBV9,TRBD1,TRBJ2-5
CATSRDLRGGNQPQHF,TGTGCCACCAGCAGAGATCTCAGGGGGGGCAATCAGCCCCAGCATTTT,TRBV15,TRBD1,TRBJ1-5
CASSFSSGPEQFF,TGTGCCAGCAGCTTCAGCAGCGGGCCTGAGCAGTTCTTC,TRBV7-9,-,TRBJ2-1
CASSLATQGARSPLHF,TGTGCCAGCAGCCTAGCGACACAGGGGGCCCGATCACCCCTCCACTTT,TRBV14,TRBD1,TRBJ1-6
CASSTGFRTEAFF,TGTGCCAGCTCTACAGGGTTTAGGACTGAAGCTTTCTTT,TRBV6-1,-,TRBJ1-1
CATSRRTAPGYTF,TGTGCCACCAGCAGGCGGACAGCTCCTGGCTACACCTTC,TRBV15,-,TRBJ1-2
CASSISRGTEAFF,TGTGCCAGTAGTATATCCAGGGGAACTGAAGCTTTCTTT,TRBV19,-,TRBJ1-1
CASSLNHIPGINEQFF,TGTGCCAGCAGCCTCAACCATATCCCCGGTATCAATGAGCAGTTCTTC,TRBV7-2,-,TRBJ2-1
CASSGETGAGAFF,TGTGCCAGCAGCGGAGAGACAGGGGCGGGGGCTTTCTTT,TRBV9,TRBD1,TRBJ1-1
CASSAIPGREEQYF,TGTGCCAGCAGCGCCATCCCAGGGAGGGAAGAGCAGTACTTC,TRBV9,TRBD2,TRBJ2-7
CASSLQSQASGYTF,TGTGCCAGCAGTTTGCAATCCCAAGCGTCCGGCTACACCTTC,TRBV27,-,TRBJ1-2
CSGRTGSYNEQFF,TGCAGCGGCCGGACTGGCTCCTACAATGAGCAGTTCTTC,TRBV29-1,-,TRBJ2-1
CASSSVNQPQHF,TGTGCCAGCAGCTCTGTCAATCAGCCCCAGCATTTT,TRBV5-6,-,TRBJ1-5
CASSQRTSGADTQYF,TGCGCCAGCAGCCAGAGGACTAGCGGAGCAGATACGCAGTATTTT,TRBV4-1,TRBD2,TRBJ2-3
CASSAQDRGLQAFF,TGTGCCAGCAGTGCTCAGGACAGGGGGCTTCAAGCTTTCTTT,TRBV6-5,TRBD1,TRBJ1-1
CASSHTVGEGDNEQFF,TGCGCCAGCAGCCACACGGTTGGGGAGGGGGACAATGAGCAGTTCTTC,TRBV5-1,-,TRBJ2-1
CASSLSGDNQPQHF,TGTGCCAGCAGCTTGTCAGGGGACAATCAGCCCCAGCATTTT,TRBV5-4,-,TRBJ1-5